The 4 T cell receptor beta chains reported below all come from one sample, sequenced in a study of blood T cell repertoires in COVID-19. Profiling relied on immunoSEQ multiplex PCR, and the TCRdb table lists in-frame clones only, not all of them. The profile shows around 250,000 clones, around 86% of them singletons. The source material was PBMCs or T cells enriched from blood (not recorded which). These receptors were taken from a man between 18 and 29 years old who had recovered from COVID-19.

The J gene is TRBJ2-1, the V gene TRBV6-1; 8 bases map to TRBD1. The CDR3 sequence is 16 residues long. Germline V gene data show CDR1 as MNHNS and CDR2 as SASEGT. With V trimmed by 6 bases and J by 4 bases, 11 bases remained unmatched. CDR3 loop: CASRETGTGVYNEQFF. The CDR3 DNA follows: TGTGCCAGCAGAGAAACCGGGACAGGAGTTTACAATGAGCAGTTCTTC.

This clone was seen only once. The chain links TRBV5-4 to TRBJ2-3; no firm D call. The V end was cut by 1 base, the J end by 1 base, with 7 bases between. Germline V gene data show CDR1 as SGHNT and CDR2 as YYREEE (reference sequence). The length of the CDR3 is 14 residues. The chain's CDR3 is CASSLIEGTDTQYF. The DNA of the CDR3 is TGTGCCAGCAGCTTGATTGAGGGCACAGATACGCAGTATTTT.

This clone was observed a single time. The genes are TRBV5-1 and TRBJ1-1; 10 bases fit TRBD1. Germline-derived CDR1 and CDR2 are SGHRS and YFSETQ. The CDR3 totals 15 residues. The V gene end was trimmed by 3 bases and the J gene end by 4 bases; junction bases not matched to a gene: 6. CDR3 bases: TGCGCCAGCAGCTGGGGACAGGGGCGGGTCACTGAAGCTTTCTTT. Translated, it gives CASSWGQGRVTEAFF.

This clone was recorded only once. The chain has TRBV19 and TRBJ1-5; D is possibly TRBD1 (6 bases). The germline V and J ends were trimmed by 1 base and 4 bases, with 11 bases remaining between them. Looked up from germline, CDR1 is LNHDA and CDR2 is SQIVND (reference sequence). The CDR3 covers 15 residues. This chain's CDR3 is CASSIVAGANQPQHF. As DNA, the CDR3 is TGTGCCAGTAGTATAGTTGCGGGGGCTAATCAGCCCCAGCATTTT.